This entry is about one TCR beta chain. Germline V lookup: CDR1 KGHSH, CDR2 LQKENI. Losses at the gene ends were 3 bases for V and 3 bases for J; bases not matched to a gene: 8. There are 16 residues in the CDR3. Only in-frame clones appear in the TCRdb table, and some are missing; sequencing was by immunoSEQ multiplex PCR. The data contain 68,000 or so clones, roughly nine tenths of them singletons. This sample is drawn from a study of blood T cell repertoires in COVID-19. Study-wide context: The United States, Italy and Spain supplied acute and convalescent COVID-19 samples.

The receptor was isolated from a man between 35 and 55 years old with COVID-19, enrolled during active disease. The rearrangement uses TRBV18 and TRBJ2-1, with 7 bases lining up with TRBD1. What was sequenced was peripheral blood. The CDR3 nucleotides read TGTGCCAGCTCACCCGCCCGGGACAGCCTCTACAATGAGCAGTTCTTC. Translated: CASSPARDSLYNEQFF.